The 29 T cell receptor beta chains listed next were all sequenced from one sample in a study of cytomegalovirus exposure and HLA in healthy donors. Sequencing used immunoSEQ multiplex PCR; TCRdb keeps in-frame clones, though not all of them. The table lists some 130,000 clones, nearly 90% of them singletons. The specimen was PBMCs. Every receptor here comes from a woman aged 18-29 years in good health and CMV-seronegative.

This clone was picked up one time. The V gene is TRBV10-3, the J gene TRBJ2-5; tentatively, D is TRBD1 (5 bases). The CDR3 extends over 15 amino acids. V was shortened by 0 bases and J by 0 bases, with 8 bases between the two germline ends. Per the germline V gene, CDR1 is ENHRY and CDR2 is SYGVKD. In DNA, the CDR3 is TGTGCCATCAGTGAGTCACAGGCCTACCAAGAGACCCAGTACTTC. Its translation: CAISESQAYQETQYF.

The chain uses TRBV11-2 and TRBJ2-3; 12 bases are a match to TRBD2. Germline-derived CDR1 and CDR2 are SGHAT and FQNNGV. The CDR3 sequence is 17 residues long. J gave up 4 bases and V 2 bases, and 7 bases lay outside the gene matches. The CDR3 reads CASSLLPSGGDADTQYF. In DNA form, the CDR3 reads TGTGCCAGCAGCTTACTCCCTAGCGGGGGGGATGCAGATACGCAGTATTTT. Drawing the rest from reference TRBV11-2 and TRBJ2-3, the complete variable domain is EAGVAQSPRYKIIEKRQSVAFWCNPISGHATLYWYQQILGQGPKLLIQFQNNGVVDDSQLPKDRFSAERLKGVDSTLKIQPAKLEDSAVYLCASSLLPSGGDADTQYFGPGTRLTVL.

This chain uses TRBV5-4 with TRBJ2-5; TRBD1 agrees at 7 bases. V shed 3 bases and J 2 bases; nucleotides not matched to a gene: 1. The CDR3 extends over 13 amino acids. CDR1 SGHNT and CDR2 YYREEE come from the germline V gene (reference sequence). For the CDR3, the DNA is TGTGCCAGCAGCTCGGGACAGCAAGAGACCCAGTACTTC. Amino acids: CASSSGQQETQYF.

This clone was seen a single time. The chain employs TRBV5-1 and TRBJ2-5; 10 nucleotides line up with TRBD2. V dropped 2 bases and J dropped 2; count of bases not matched to a gene: 9. The CDR3 covers 17 residues. CDR1 is SGHRS and CDR2 is YFSETQ in the germline V gene. The CDR3 region has the DNA TGCGCCAGCAGCTTCGAATCTAGCGGGGGAGATCAAGAGACCCAGTACTTC. Protein: CASSFESSGGDQETQYF.

This chain uses TRBV5-1 with TRBJ2-7; D might be TRBD2 (6 bases). The V gene lost 0 bases and the J gene lost 6 bases, with 16 bases spanning the gap. This CDR3 comprises 15 residues. Germline V gives CDR1 SGHRS, CDR2 YFSETQ. CDR3 sequence (DNA): TGCGCCAGCAGCTTGGGGTGGGCGAGGGGAGGCGAGCAGTACTTC. Translated: CASSLGWARGGEQYF.

This clone was counted once. This chain links TRBV6-5 with TRBJ2-7, with D perhaps TRBD1 (6 bases). In germline, CDR1 is MNHEY, CDR2 SVGAGI. Trimming took off 1 base at V and 1 base at J, with 8 bases between the two ends. The CDR3 sequence is 14 residues long. CDR3 sequence reads: CASSYYDRSYEQYF. The CDR3 DNA reads TGTGCCAGCAGTTACTACGACAGGTCCTACGAGCAGTACTTC.

This clone showed up just once. The chain has TRBV14 and TRBJ2-7, with D hard to call. The CDR3 is made up of 13 amino acids. CDR1 SGHDN and CDR2 FVKESK come from the germline V gene. The germline V and J ends were trimmed by 1 base and 7 bases, with 11 bases remaining between them. Here the CDR3 reads CASSQGFSREQYF. The CDR3 coding sequence is TGTGCCAGCAGCCAAGGTTTCTCGCGGGAGCAGTACTTC.

The rearrangement links TRBV15 to TRBJ1-2; the match to TRBD1 covers 10 bases. V lost 1 base to trimming and J lost 7 bases; unmatched junction nucleotides: 9. Germline CDR1 is LNHNV and CDR2 is YYDKDF (reference sequence). The CDR3 is made up of 16 amino acids. CDR3 in amino acids: CATSRGPDRGEVGYTF. Written as DNA, the CDR3 is TGTGCCACCAGCAGAGGGCCGGACAGGGGGGAGGTTGGCTACACCTTC.

This clone was picked up a small number of times. The chain has TRBV19 and TRBJ1-6, with TRBD1 matching 7 bases. After removal of 6 bases from V and 2 bases from J, the junction contained 7 bases not matched to a gene. This CDR3 is 16 amino acids long. Germline assignment: CDR1 LNHDA and CDR2 SQIVND (reference sequence). The CDR3 loop is CASSMTGYTYNSPLHF. In DNA, the CDR3 is TGTGCCAGTAGCATGACAGGGTACACCTATAATTCACCCCTCCACTTT.

The chain employs TRBV19 and TRBJ2-2; 7 positions match TRBD1. The CDR3 is 14 amino acids. Looked up from germline, CDR1 is LNHDA and CDR2 is SQIVND (reference sequence). J was trimmed by 7 bases and V by 4 bases; bases with no gene match: 6. In nucleotides, the CDR3 is TGTGCCAGTAGTACCGTGAACAGGGGCGGGGAGCTGTTTTTT. Protein product: CASSTVNRGGELFF.

The V gene is TRBV7-9, the J gene TRBJ2-3; 9 bases line up with TRBD2. After removal of 3 bases from V and 1 base from J, the junction contained 5 bases not matched to a gene. The germline V gene has CDR1 SEHNR and CDR2 FQNEAQ (reference sequence). This CDR3 is built from 16 residues. As DNA, the CDR3 is TGTGCCAGCAGCTTCTCCCGACTAGCGGGCACAGATACGCAGTATTTT. Residues: CASSFSRLAGTDTQYF.

V usage is TRBV5-1 and J usage is TRBJ1-1; no firm D call. Per the germline V gene, CDR1 is SGHRS and CDR2 is YFSETQ. CDR3 size: 15 residues. V lost 1 base, J lost 3 bases, and 13 bases lay in between. The CDR3 is CASSLSMGGDTEAFF. The CDR3 DNA is TGCGCCAGCAGCTTGTCGATGGGCGGGGACACTGAAGCTTTCTTT.

The chain couples TRBV6-1 to TRBJ2-2, with TRBD2 matching 9 bases. The V segment lost 8 bases and the J segment 1 base; nucleotides outside the gene matches: 2. The CDR3 covers 14 residues. Germline V gene lookup returns CDR1 MNHNS and CDR2 SASEGT. CDR3 region: CASLAGVNTGELFF. CDR3 coding DNA: TGTGCCAGCTTAGCGGGGGTGAACACCGGGGAGCTGTTTTTT.

The rearrangement uses TRBV11-2 and TRBJ2-5; tentatively, D is TRBD2 (5 bases). The germline gives CDR1 SGHAT, CDR2 FQNNGV. This CDR3 has 14 residues. V was pared by 5 bases and J by 2 bases, with 12 bases between. This CDR3 is CASSRLSEQETQYF. Written as DNA, the CDR3 is TGTGCCAGCAGCCGACTATCAGAACAAGAGACCCAGTACTTC.

A single count supports this clone. The V and J genes are TRBV27 and TRBJ1-5; the D gene is possibly TRBD1 (5 bases). This CDR3 has 13 amino acids. Per the germline V gene, CDR1 is MNHEY and CDR2 is SMNVEV (reference sequence). V was trimmed by 2 bases and J by 6 bases, leaving 8 bases between them. CDR3 loop: CASSLGGTQPQHF. As DNA, the CDR3 is TGTGCCAGCAGTTTAGGAGGGACTCAGCCCCAGCATTTT.

V gene TRBV6-5 combines with J gene TRBJ1-1; D is perhaps TRBD1 (5 bases). CDR3 length: 13 amino acids. Per the germline V gene, CDR1 is MNHEY and CDR2 is SVGAGI. V lost 6 bases and J 2 bases, leaving 10 bases between the germline ends. As DNA, the CDR3 is TGTGCCAGCAGACCAGGGCCTAACACTGAAGCTTTCTTT. Translating it yields CASRPGPNTEAFF.

This clone appeared a few times. V is TRBV27 and J is TRBJ1-2, with TRBD1 as a possible D gene (6 bases). This CDR3 region has 14 residues. V was shortened by 1 base and J by 4 bases, with 10 bases between the two germline ends. Germline CDR1 MNHEY, CDR2 SMNVEV (reference sequence). The CDR3 DNA is TGTGCCAGCAGTTTATTCGGACAGAGCTATGGCTACACCTTC. Its protein is CASSLFGQSYGYTF.

J is TRBJ2-2 and V is TRBV7-3, with TRBD1 identical over 8 bases. This CDR3 has 14 amino acids. CDR1 and CDR2 (germline): SGHTA, FQGTGA. V shed 4 bases and J 4 bases; nucleotides not matched to a gene: 2. The CDR3: CASSSTGGTGELFF. CDR3 bases: TGTGCCAGCAGCTCAACAGGGGGCACCGGGGAGCTGTTTTTT. Supplemented by reference TRBV7-3 and TRBJ2-2, the full variable domain reads GAGVSQTPSNKVTEKGKYVELRCDPISGHTALYWYRQSLGQGPEFLIYFQGTGAADDSGLPNDRFFAVRPEGSVSTLKIQRTERGDSAVYLCASSSTGGTGELFFGEGSRLTVL.

The chain carries TRBV19 and TRBJ1-4; D ambiguous. This CDR3 is built from 16 residues. Germline V gene sequence: CDR1 LNHDA, CDR2 SQIVND (reference sequence). V was cut by 3 bases and J by 0 bases, with 11 bases left in between. The CDR3 sequence: CASSMYVIATNEKLFF. The CDR3 DNA reads as TGTGCCAGTAGTATGTACGTGATAGCAACTAATGAAAAACTGTTTTTT.

The chain couples TRBV6-4 to TRBJ2-6; TRBD2 agrees at 7 bases. The ends lost 3 bases at V and 3 bases at J; junction bases unmatched: 5. Germline CDR1 MRHNA, CDR2 SNTAGT. The CDR3 contains 16 residues. The CDR3 protein is CASSEERGGGANVLTF. The DNA for the CDR3 is TGTGCCAGCAGTGAAGAGCGCGGGGGTGGGGCCAACGTCCTGACTTTC.

This clone has only one observation. CDR3 loop: CASSDRDTSTAGELFF. The DNA for the CDR3 is TGTGCCAGCAGTGACCGGGACACATCTACGGCAGGGGAGCTGTTTTTT. The rearrangement joins TRBV2 to TRBJ2-2; D perhaps matches TRBD1 (6 bases). V lost 3 bases to trimming and J lost 8 bases, with 19 bases between them. This CDR3 has 16 amino acids. The germline CDR1 and CDR2 sequences are SNHLY and FYNNEI.

V is TRBV5-1 and J is TRBJ1-1; D gene unclear. CDR3 length: 17 residues. The V gene's germline CDR1 is SGHRS and CDR2 YFSETQ. Trimming removed 2 bases from V and 0 bases from J, with 17 bases in between. CDR3 in DNA: TGCGCCAGCAGCTTTCTTGGAGATTGGCAGCTGAACACTGAAGCTTTCTTT. It specifies CASSFLGDWQLNTEAFF.

The V gene is TRBV6-5, the J gene TRBJ2-3; 10 bases fit TRBD2. This CDR3 comprises 15 residues. The germline CDR1 and CDR2 sequences are MNHEY and SVGAGI. The chain's CDR3 is CAVASGGASPDTQYF. The CDR3 DNA sequence: TGTGCAGTGGCTAGCGGGGGAGCCAGCCCAGATACGCAGTATTTT.

The chain carries TRBV7-8 and TRBJ2-6; no clear D. Trimming took off 5 bases at V and 1 base at J, with 6 bases between the two ends. This CDR3 has 14 amino acids. Germline V CDR1 and CDR2: SGHVS, FQNEAQ. The CDR3: CASSLRSGANVLTF. CDR3 coding DNA: TGTGCCAGCAGCCTCAGGTCTGGGGCCAACGTCCTGACTTTC.

J is TRBJ2-1 and V is TRBV6-4; D might be TRBD2 (7 bases). The ends were cut back, 0 bases at V and 6 bases at J, with 15 bases in the middle. This CDR3 comprises 16 residues. The V gene's germline CDR1 is MRHNA and CDR2 SNTAGT. The CDR3 loop is CASSDSAGAPSNEQFF. CDR3 DNA sequence: TGTGCCAGCAGTGACTCCGCGGGGGCTCCCTCCAATGAGCAGTTCTTC.

This clone has just a few counts. This sequence joins TRBV7-9 and TRBJ1-1, with 9 bases identical to TRBD1. Germline V gene lookup returns CDR1 SEHNR and CDR2 FQNEAQ (reference sequence). The ends lost 8 bases at V and 2 bases at J; junction bases unmatched: 6. The length of the CDR3 is 14 residues. CDR3 DNA sequence: TGTGCCAGCGGGGACAGGGTGGGTAACACTGAAGCTTTCTTT. Translating gives CASGDRVGNTEAFF.

The gene calls are TRBV28 and TRBJ2-2, with D hard to call. Germline V gene data show CDR1 as MDHEN and CDR2 as SYDVKM. This CDR3 region has 13 residues. Trimming left V 10 bases short and J 3 bases short, with 12 bases between. The CDR3 sequence: CATPGGDTGELFF. Here the CDR3 DNA reads TGTGCCACCCCAGGTGGTGACACCGGGGAGCTGTTTTTT. Full variable domain (rest looked up from reference TRBV28 and TRBJ2-2): DVKVTQSSRYLVKRTGEKVFLECVQDMDHENMFWYRQDPGLGLRLIYFSYDVKMKEKGDIPEGYSVSREKKERFSLILESASTNQTSMYLCATPGGDTGELFFGEGSRLTVL.

The chain couples TRBV27 to TRBJ1-2, with a possible D match to TRBD1 (5 bases). Trimming left V 6 bases short and J 1 base short, with 12 bases between. CDR1 and CDR2 from the germline V gene are MNHEY and SMNVEV (reference sequence). The CDR3 has 14 amino acids. DNA of the CDR3: TGTGCCAGCAGGAACCGGGACTTTAACTATGGCTACACCTTC. It is translated as CASRNRDFNYGYTF.

This clone showed up just a few times. The chain recombines TRBV6-5 with TRBJ1-1, with D tentatively TRBD1 (6 bases). CDR1 is MNHEY, CDR2 SVGAGI, per germline. This CDR3 has 14 amino acids. V gave up 2 bases and J gave up 2 bases, with 9 bases separating them. In DNA, the CDR3 is TGTGCCAGCAGTTACCCGGACAGTAACACTGAAGCTTTCTTT. Translated: CASSYPDSNTEAFF.